A single sample is the source of the 9 T cell receptor beta chains below, sequenced in a study of response to subunit inactivated influenza vaccine. Each CDR3 protein is one row after TCRdb ran MiXCR on the RT-PCR reads. The data contain 530,000 or so distinct CDR3 sequences, about 14% of them singletons. Specimen: PBMCs from blood, collected approximately 12 days after vaccination. The receptors derive from a man aged 45-65 years who received an inactivated influenza vaccine.

This clonotype was recorded many times. This chain uses TRBV2 with TRBJ2-5; no definite D call. The V and J ends lost 2 bases and 1 base respectively, with 8 bases between them. The germline V gene has CDR1 SNHLY and CDR2 FYNNEI. The CDR3 spans 14 residues. As DNA, the CDR3 is TGTGCCAGCAGTGAAATAGTAACCCAAGAGACCCAGTACTTC. Translated, it gives CASSEIVTQETQYF.

This clonotype appeared a few times. This sequence joins TRBV5-1 and TRBJ2-1; 10 nucleotides line up with TRBD1. J was trimmed by 8 bases and V by 1 base; bases with no gene match: 12. The CDR3 is made up of 17 amino acids. The germline V gene has CDR1 SGHRS and CDR2 YFSETQ. CDR3 in DNA: TGCGCCAGCAGCTTGATCCCCCCGGACAGGGGGTTGGATGAGCAGTTCTTC. Translation gives CASSLIPPDRGLDEQFF. The whole variable domain, filled in from reference TRBV5-1 and TRBJ2-1, reads KAGVTQTPRYLIKTRGQQVTLSCSPISGHRSVSWYQQTPGQGLQFLFEYFSETQRNKGNFPGRFSGRQFSNSRSEMNVSTLELGDSALYLCASSLIPPDRGLDEQFFGPGTRLTVL.

This clonotype was found many times. V gene TRBV7-2 combines with J gene TRBJ2-3; 9 bases line up with TRBD2. This CDR3 is built from 16 residues. The germline CDR1 and CDR2 sequences are SGHTA and FQGNSA. After removal of 2 bases from V and 4 bases from J, the junction contained 7 bases not matched to a gene. CDR3 loop: CASSLNPSGISDTQYF. In DNA, the CDR3 is TGTGCCAGCAGCTTAAATCCTAGCGGGATTTCAGATACGCAGTATTTT.

In regard to this clonotype: This may be a read error: a much more frequent sequence differs by one nucleotide. V gene TRBV11-3 combines with J gene TRBJ2-3; D might be TRBD2 (5 bases). V lost 9 bases to trimming and J lost 9 bases, with 19 bases between them. The CDR3 sequence is 13 residues long. The germline CDR1 and CDR2 sequences are SGHNT and YENEEA. The CDR3 spells CARSLFLGETQYF. CDR3 DNA sequence: TGTGCCAGGAGTCTCTTCCTCGGGGAAACGCAGTATTTT.

This clonotype has only a few counts. The chain links TRBV12-3 or TRBV12-4 to TRBJ2-7, with 9 bases matching TRBD2. J lost 6 bases, V lost 5 bases, and 17 bases had no gene match. The CDR3 runs to 17 residues. CDR3 sequence: CASSPSRASGKASEQYF. Written as DNA, the CDR3 is TGTGCCAGCAGTCCTAGCCGGGCTAGCGGGAAAGCGAGCGAGCAGTACTTC.

This clonotype has a handful of counts. The CDR3 DNA sequence: TGTGCCAGCAGCAACGGGCCCATTGAAAAACTGTTTTTT. It translates to CASSNGPIEKLFF. The V call is TRBV7-9, the J call TRBJ1-4; the D is unclear. The V end lost 5 bases, the J end lost 7 bases, and 11 bases lay between the germline ends. The germline gives CDR1 SEHNR, CDR2 FQNEAQ (reference sequence). The CDR3 has 13 amino acids. The complete variable domain, with remaining parts taken from reference TRBV7-9 and TRBJ1-4, reads DTGVSQNPRHKITKRGQNVTFRCDPISEHNRLYWYRQTLGQGPEFLTYFQNEAQLEKSRLLSDRFSAERPKGSFSTLEIQRTEQGDSAMYLCASSNGPIEKLFFGSGTQLSVL.

V is TRBV5-1 and J is TRBJ2-7, with TRBD2 as a possible D gene (6 bases). With 5 bases removed from V and 4 bases from J, the gap between germline ends came to 10 bases. Germline lookup yields CDR1 SGHRS and CDR2 YFSETQ. This CDR3 has 12 amino acids. The CDR3 coding sequence is TGCGCCAGCAGGGACGGACTATACGAGCAGTACTTC. Translated: CASRDGLYEQYF.

This clonotype has at least ten counts. The chain links TRBV20-1 to TRBJ1-5, with 7 bases fitting TRBD1. V shed 6 bases, J shed 7 bases, and the junction held 9 bases outside the gene matches. This CDR3 has 13 residues. Per the germline V gene, CDR1 is DFQATT and CDR2 is SNEGSKA (reference sequence). Here the CDR3 DNA reads TGCAGTGCCCCGACAGGGATGGGACAGCCCCAGCATTTT. It translates to CSAPTGMGQPQHF.

This clonotype turned up a few times. The chain carries TRBV12-3 or TRBV12-4 and TRBJ2-3; the D gene could be TRBD1 or TRBD2 (5 bases each). The CDR3 has 12 residues. V lost 4 bases and J 9 bases, leaving 11 bases between the germline ends. CDR3 loop: CASSSTEGTQYF. In DNA form, the CDR3 reads TGTGCCAGCAGTTCAACAGAGGGGACGCAGTATTTT.